This T cell receptor beta chain stems from a study of T-cell memory formation after mild COVID-19. In the study overall: Among the donors, TCR clusters were largely specific to each donor.

This clonotype was observed a handful of times. TCRdb ran MiXCR on the 5' RACE reads and lists one entry per CDR3 protein. The sample lists about 200,000 distinct CDR3 sequences, roughly 10% occurring once. Trimming removed 0 bases from V and 0 bases from J, with 9 bases in between. The CDR3 spans 15 residues. Germline assignment: CDR1 DFQATT and CDR2 SNEGSKA (reference sequence). The sequencing sample was made of PBMCs or a T cell subset sorted from them (not recorded which). The chain is built from TRBV20-1 and TRBJ1-3; no reliable D call. The clonotype comes from a man between 18 and 29 years old who had mild COVID-19 (a few samples of this study predate the infection). Cell type and time point are not known. The DNA of the CDR3 is TGCAGTGCTAGAGATCCAGGAAGCTCTGGAAACACCATATATTTT. Its protein product is CSARDPGSSGNTIYF.